Following are 13 T cell receptor beta chains from one sample sequenced in a study of blood T cell repertoires in COVID-19. Method: immunoSEQ multiplex PCR; TCRdb's copy keeps in-frame clones and lacks some. Among fewer than 25,000 clones listed, about 86% were seen once. Material for sequencing was peripheral blood. The source is a man between 65 and 85 years old with acute or convalescent COVID-19.

The chain links TRBV30 to TRBJ1-1; D unresolved. The V gene lost 0 bases and the J gene lost 1 base, with 6 bases spanning the gap. The CDR3 is 13 residues long. Germline CDR1 is GTSNPN and CDR2 is SVGIG (reference sequence). This chain's CDR3 is CAWSVTANTEAFF. CDR3 nucleotides: TGTGCCTGGAGTGTAACAGCGAACACTGAAGCTTTCTTT.

This chain connects TRBV4-2 to TRBJ2-3; 8 nucleotides align to TRBD2. The V gene's germline CDR1 is LGHNA and CDR2 YNFKEQ. Trimming took 4 bases from V and 3 from J; bases not matched to a gene: 3. The CDR3 loop spans 14 amino acids. The CDR3 DNA reads as TGTGCCAGCAGCCCGGGGGGGCGTACAGATACGCAGTATTTT. Translating it yields CASSPGGRTDTQYF.

The chain is built from TRBV12-3 or TRBV12-4 and TRBJ2-5; no reliable D call. The V and J ends lost 7 bases and 4 bases respectively, with 10 bases between them. The CDR3 contains 12 residues. The CDR3 sequence is CASTDLGETQYF. Written as DNA, the CDR3 is TGTGCCAGCACCGACTTGGGAGAGACCCAGTACTTC.

V and J are TRBV12-1 and TRBJ2-7; TRBD2 is the table's D call, not checked against the DNA. TRBV12-1 is termed a pseudogene. This CDR3 is 14 amino acids long. The CDR3 sequence: CASSFGRTTYEQYF. The CDR3 region has the DNA TGTGCCAGCAGCTTTGGTAGGACTACCTACGAGCAGTACTTC.

CDR3 residues: CASSLDGASGIETQYF. CDR3 DNA sequence: TGTGCCAGCAGCTTAGATGGCGCGTCGGGGATAGAGACCCAGTACTTC. This chain links TRBV11-2 with TRBJ2-5, with a tentative D call TRBD2 (5 bases). Trimming took 0 bases from V and 4 from J, leaving 15 bases between them. This CDR3 is built from 16 residues. The germline CDR1 and CDR2 sequences are SGHAT and FQNNGV.

The chain recombines TRBV7-3 with TRBJ2-3; D not certain. The CDR3 covers 14 residues. In germline, CDR1 is SGHTA, CDR2 FQGTGA. V was clipped by 2 bases and J by 5 bases, with 11 bases between them. For the CDR3, the DNA is TGTGCCAGCAGCTTATCGGGTCCGGGAGATACGCAGTATTTT. This translates into CASSLSGPGDTQYF.

The chain combines TRBV21-1 with TRBJ2-2; TRBD1, the table's D call, lacks a check against the DNA. TRBV21-1 is an annotated pseudogene. The CDR3 has 21 amino acids. CDR3 nucleotide sequence: TGTGCCAGCAGCAAAGTAGGGCACCGGGACAGGCAGTCCCTGAACACCGGGGAGCTGTTTTTT. Translating it yields CASSKVGHRDRQSLNTGELFF.

CDR3 amino acids: CASTLTDYGYTF. The CDR3 nucleotides read TGTGCCAGCACTCTAACAGACTATGGCTACACCTTC. The chain combines TRBV2 with TRBJ1-2, with unresolved D. Germline V gene data show CDR1 as SNHLY and CDR2 as FYNNEI. Trimming removed 7 bases from V and 3 bases from J, with 9 bases in between. This CDR3 spans 12 amino acids.

The chain recombines TRBV3-1 (or the pseudogene TRBV3-2) with TRBJ2-5; TRBD1 matches at 7 bases. This CDR3 is built from 15 residues. V was pared by 4 bases and J by 2 bases, with 7 bases of the junction left unmatched. In germline, CDR1 is LGHDT, CDR2 YNNKEL (reference sequence). CDR3: CASSLAGTAQETQYF. As DNA, the CDR3 is TGTGCCAGCAGCCTCGCCGGGACAGCGCAAGAGACCCAGTACTTC.

The V and J genes are TRBV21-1 and TRBJ2-7; TRBD1 is the table's D call, not checked against the DNA. TRBV21-1 represents a pseudogene. The CDR3 has 16 residues. Here the CDR3 DNA reads TGTGCCAGCAGCAAAGAAATGGTGGGGGAAACAGGGGAGCAGTACTTC. It translates to CASSKEMVGETGEQYF.

In its sample, this clone was seen a few times. This chain uses TRBV19 with TRBJ1-4, with TRBD1 as a possible D gene (6 bases). This CDR3 region has 17 residues. V lost 5 bases and J lost 5, with 21 bases in between. Germline V gene sequence: CDR1 LNHDA, CDR2 SQIVND (reference sequence). CDR3 residues: CASSQRQAVTSNEKLFF. The CDR3 DNA reads TGTGCCAGTAGTCAGAGACAGGCAGTCACTTCAAATGAAAAACTGTTTTTT.

The rearrangement links TRBV4-1 to TRBJ2-7; TRBD2 agrees at 9 bases. The CDR3 length is 17 residues. Trimming at V came to 0 bases and at J to 5 bases, leaving 11 bases not matched to a gene. Germline V lookup: CDR1 MGHRA, CDR2 YSYEKL. The CDR3 sequence is CASSQDRWRGGMNEQYF. CDR3 bases: TGCGCCAGCAGCCAAGATCGGTGGCGGGGGGGCATGAACGAGCAGTACTTC.

In its sample, this clone was seen a few times. The rearrangement joins TRBV5-1 to TRBJ2-5; D unclear. CDR1 is SGHRS, CDR2 YFSETQ, per germline. The V gene lost 1 base and the J gene lost 1 base, with 5 bases spanning the gap. The CDR3 consists of 13 residues. In DNA form, the CDR3 reads TGCGCCAGCAGCTTGCTATCCCAAGAGACCCAGTACTTC. Its translation is CASSLLSQETQYF.